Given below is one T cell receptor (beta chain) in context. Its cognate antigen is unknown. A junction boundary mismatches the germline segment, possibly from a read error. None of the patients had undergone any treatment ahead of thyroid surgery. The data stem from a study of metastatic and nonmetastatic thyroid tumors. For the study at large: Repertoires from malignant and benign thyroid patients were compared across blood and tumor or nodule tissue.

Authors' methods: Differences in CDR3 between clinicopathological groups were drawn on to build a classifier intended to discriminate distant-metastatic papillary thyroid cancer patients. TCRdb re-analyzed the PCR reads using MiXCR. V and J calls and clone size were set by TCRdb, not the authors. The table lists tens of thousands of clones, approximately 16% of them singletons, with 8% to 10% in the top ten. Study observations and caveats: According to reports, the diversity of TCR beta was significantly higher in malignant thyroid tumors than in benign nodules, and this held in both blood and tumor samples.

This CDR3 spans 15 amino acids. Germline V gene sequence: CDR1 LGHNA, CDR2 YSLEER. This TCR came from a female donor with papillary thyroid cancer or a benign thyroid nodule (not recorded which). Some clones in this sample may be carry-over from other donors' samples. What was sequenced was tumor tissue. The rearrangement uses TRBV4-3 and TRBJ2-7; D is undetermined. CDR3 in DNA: TGCGCGAGCATCCAAGAGACGTCCTCTCGCTACGAGCAGTACTTC. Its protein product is CASIQETSSRYEQYF.